Listed below are T cell receptor beta chains from one sample, sequenced in a study of glioma-infiltrating T cells. TCRdb called the multiplex PCR reads again in MiXCR, with one record for every CDR3 protein. The sample records about 3,400 distinct CDR3 sequences, around a sixth being singletons. Specimen: glioma tissue, nonneoplastic brain tissue, or PBMCs (not recorded which). Receptor source: a human donor with low-grade glioma or glioblastoma, undergoing nonglioma brain surgery, or in good health (not recorded which). Each CDR3 is given without its conserved first and last residue. D genes are given only for firm matches.

>NA|TRBJ2-5|TRBV18
ASSPLTNQETQY
>TRBD2|TRBJ2-3|TRBV24-1
ATIQLAGGLLRTDTQY
>NA|TRBJ2-5|TRBV6-5
ASSFQDRRQTQY
>TRBD1|TRBJ1-5|TRBV6-1
ASRGGQGGSQPQH
>NA|TRBJ2-1|TRBV29-1
SAGGRGNLPHNEQF
>TRBD1|TRBJ1-5|TRBV6-1
AGGQESNQPQH
>NA|TRBJ1-1|TRBV7-6
ASSLDPRDAEAF
>NA|TRBJ1-1|TRBV7-6
TSTLSGRNTEAF
>NA|TRBJ2-1|TRBV2
ASSLPDYHNEQF
>TRBD1|TRBJ1-5|TRBV27
ASRPTGFQPQH
>NA|TRBJ1-4|TRBV25-1
ASREVDEKLF
>NA|TRBJ2-2|TRBV20-1
SAGPGRTNTGELF
>NA|TRBJ1-5|TRBV27
ASSLVAAPNQPQH
>NA|TRBJ1-1|TRBV28
ASSSGPEAF
>NA|TRBJ2-1|TRBV5-1
ASTLGPGPEEQF
>NA|TRBJ1-3|TRBV3-1
ASSQFWGLGGNTIY
>NA|TRBJ1-1|TRBV2
ASSEGPFTEAF
>TRBD2|TRBJ2-1|TRBV28
ASSSHIAGAVDEQF
>TRBD1|TRBJ2-5|TRBV27
ASSFRDRAQETQY
>NA|TRBJ2-3|TRBV6-2/TRBV6-3
ASRERGGYNEQY
>NA|TRBJ1-1|TRBV5-4
ASSSQTLVGSAAEAF
>TRBD2|TRBJ2-1|TRBV5-4
ASSLPASGGALFGQF
>NA|TRBJ2-3|TRBV7-9
ASSFPRDTSTDTQY
>TRBD1|TRBJ1-6|TRBV28
ASRTGVSPLH
>NA|TRBJ1-4|TRBV28
ASSQTESNEKLF
>TRBD2|TRBJ2-5|TRBV6-1
ASRASGLYQETQY
>NA|TRBJ2-3|TRBV7-9
ASLLTDTQY
>TRBD1|TRBJ1-1|TRBV12-3/TRBV12-4
ASSPQISGGTEAF